The text below deals with one T cell receptor beta chain. Its target is not known. The data belong to a study of human T cells and chemical hapten exposure. Study information: On the upper back, patch tests were applied with 0.01% DPC and read at 6 days.

Study observations and caveats: The donor cohort had alopecia, so its immune response may not match that of healthy people. Expanded TCRs were compared with controls, and the expanded TCRs formed significantly more large CDR3 similarity clusters. Sensitizing to DPC left TCRs with a frequency above 1 in 1000 unaltered.

Documented time point: patch test 1, 2 weeks after DPC sensitization. Treatment defined: therapeutic diphenylcyclopropenone sensitization with weekly scalp DPC. Trimming pared 6 bases from V and 0 bases from J, leaving 15 bases between. The CDR3 contains 14 residues. CDR1 and CDR2 from the germline V gene are SQVTM and ANQGSEA. TCRdb ran MiXCR on the RACE reads and lists one entry per CDR3 protein. Of tens of thousands of distinct CDR3 sequences detected, about 31% appear once; the ten largest clones hold roughly 9.8%. Sequencing was performed on whole blood, taken in connection with sensitization to the hapten diphenylcyclopropenone (DPC). The sequence derives from a man aged 40-55 years with alopecia areata. Some clones in this sample may be carry-over from other donors' samples. The chain joins TRBV29-1 to TRBJ2-7; perhaps TRBD2 as D (5 bases). The CDR3 DNA follows: TGCAGCGTGGTGGAGGAACTTCGCTCCTACGAGCAGTACTTC. Translation: CSVVEELRSYEQYF.